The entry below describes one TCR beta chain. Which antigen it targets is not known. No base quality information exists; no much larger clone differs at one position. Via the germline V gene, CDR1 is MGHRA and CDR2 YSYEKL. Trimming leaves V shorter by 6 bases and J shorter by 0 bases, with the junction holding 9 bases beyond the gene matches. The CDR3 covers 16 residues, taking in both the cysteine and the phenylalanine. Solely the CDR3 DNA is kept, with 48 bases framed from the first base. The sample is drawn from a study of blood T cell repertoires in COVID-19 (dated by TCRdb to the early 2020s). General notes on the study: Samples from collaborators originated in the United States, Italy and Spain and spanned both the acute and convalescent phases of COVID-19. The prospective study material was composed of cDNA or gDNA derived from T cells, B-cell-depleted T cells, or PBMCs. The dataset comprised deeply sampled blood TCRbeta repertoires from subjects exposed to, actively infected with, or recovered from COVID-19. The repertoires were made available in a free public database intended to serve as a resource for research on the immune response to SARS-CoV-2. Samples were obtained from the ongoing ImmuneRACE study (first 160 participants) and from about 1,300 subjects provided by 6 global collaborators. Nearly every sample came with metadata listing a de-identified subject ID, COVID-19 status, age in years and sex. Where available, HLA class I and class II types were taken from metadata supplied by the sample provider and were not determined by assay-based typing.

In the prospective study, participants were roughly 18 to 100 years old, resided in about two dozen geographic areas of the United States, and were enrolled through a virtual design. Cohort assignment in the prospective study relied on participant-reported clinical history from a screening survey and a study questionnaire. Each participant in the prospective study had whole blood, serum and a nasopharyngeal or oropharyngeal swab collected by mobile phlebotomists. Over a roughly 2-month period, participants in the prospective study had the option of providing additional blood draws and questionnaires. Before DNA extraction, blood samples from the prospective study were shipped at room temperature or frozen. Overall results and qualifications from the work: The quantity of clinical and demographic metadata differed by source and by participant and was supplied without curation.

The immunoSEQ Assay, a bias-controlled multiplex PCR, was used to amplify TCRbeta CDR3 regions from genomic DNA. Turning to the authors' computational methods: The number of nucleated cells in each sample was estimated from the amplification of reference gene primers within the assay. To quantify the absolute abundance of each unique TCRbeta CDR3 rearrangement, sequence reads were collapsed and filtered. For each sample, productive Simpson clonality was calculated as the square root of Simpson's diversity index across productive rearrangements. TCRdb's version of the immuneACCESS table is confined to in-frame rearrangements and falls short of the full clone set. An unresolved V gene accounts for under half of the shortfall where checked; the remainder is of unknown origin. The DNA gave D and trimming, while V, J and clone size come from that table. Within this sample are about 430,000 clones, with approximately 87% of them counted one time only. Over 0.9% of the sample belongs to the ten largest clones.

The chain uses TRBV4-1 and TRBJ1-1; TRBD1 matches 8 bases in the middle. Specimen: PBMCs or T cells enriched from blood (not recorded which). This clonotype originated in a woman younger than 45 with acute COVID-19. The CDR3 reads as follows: CASSNGQGALNTEAFF. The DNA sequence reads TGCGCCAGCAGTAATGGGCAGGGGGCACTGAACACTGAAGCTTTCTTT.